The 9 T cell receptor beta chains below were found in one sample sequenced in a study of T cell repertoires in cytomegalovirus infection. Using its own MiXCR run on the reads, TCRdb lists one record per CDR3 protein. The sample has about 300,000 distinct CDR3 sequences; 9.6% are singletons. The source material was PBMCs. These receptors were obtained from a human donor in good health (CMV status not recorded). Some clones in this sample may be carry-over from other donors' samples.

This clonotype has a handful of counts. The chain couples TRBV10-3 to TRBJ2-2; unclear D gene. Between the trimmed V and J ends, which lost 7 bases and 3 bases, there was a span of 18 bases. CDR1 is ENHRY, CDR2 SYGVKD, per germline. CDR3 length: 16 residues. Written as DNA, the CDR3 is TGTGCCATCAACTTCGAGAAGGGTCAGGACACCGGGGAGCTGTTTTTT. Amino acid sequence: CAINFEKGQDTGELFF.

The table lists this clonotype with many counts. The chain recombines TRBV2 with TRBJ2-7; D may correspond to TRBD1 or TRBD2 (5 bases each). The germline gives CDR1 SNHLY, CDR2 FYNNEI. V shed 7 bases and J shed 1 base, with 14 bases lying between them. The CDR3 is 14 amino acids. The CDR3 is CASKKEDMSYEQYV. The CDR3 region has the DNA TGTGCCAGCAAGAAGGAGGACATGTCCTACGAGCAGTACGTC.

This clonotype appeared many times. The rearrangement links TRBV7-2 to TRBJ2-3; D not certain. V was shortened by 1 base and J by 1 base, with 6 bases between the two germline ends. The CDR3 has 14 amino acids. The germline V gene has CDR1 SGHTA and CDR2 FQGNSA. CDR3 nucleotide sequence: TGTGCCAGCAGCTTAGGACCTGGCACAGATACGCAGTATTTT. It encodes CASSLGPGTDTQYF.

This clonotype was recorded at least ten times. The chain combines TRBV29-1 with TRBJ2-5; the match to TRBD1 covers 7 bases. J was trimmed by 4 bases and V by 5 bases; bases with no gene match: 10. Germline CDR1 is SQVTM and CDR2 is ANQGSEA. This CDR3 has 14 amino acids. CDR3 nucleotide sequence: TGCAGCGTTCCGGGACGCAGGACAGGAGAGACCCAGTACTTC. It specifies CSVPGRRTGETQYF.

In its sample, this clonotype was seen a few times. The chain uses TRBV20-1 and TRBJ2-5; 9 nucleotides agree with TRBD1. Trimming removed 5 bases from V and 2 bases from J; junction bases left unmatched: 6. Germline CDR1 reads DFQATT; CDR2 reads SNEGSKA (reference sequence). This CDR3 is 14 amino acids long. The CDR3 loop is CSASGTGSQETQYF. The CDR3 coding sequence is TGCAGTGCTTCCGGGACAGGGAGTCAAGAGACCCAGTACTTC.

This clonotype showed up many times. V and J are TRBV7-6 and TRBJ1-2; TRBD1 matches 9 bases. This CDR3 spans 14 amino acids. V lost 5 bases to trimming and J lost 3 bases; unmatched junction nucleotides: 4. Per the germline V gene, CDR1 is SGHVS and CDR2 is FNYEAQ. This CDR3 is CASSPGQGHYGYTF. CDR3 bases: TGTGCCAGCAGCCCGGGACAGGGACACTATGGCTACACCTTC.

This clonotype was counted at least ten times. The rearrangement joins TRBV28 to TRBJ2-5; 7 nucleotides agree with TRBD1. Germline V gene lookup returns CDR1 MDHEN and CDR2 SYDVKM. V lost 5 bases to trimming and J lost 2 bases; unmatched junction nucleotides: 8. The CDR3 contains 15 residues. Here the CDR3 reads CASSNPRTGQETQYF. The CDR3 DNA reads TGTGCCAGCAGTAACCCTCGGACAGGACAAGAGACCCAGTACTTC.

This clonotype was recorded at least ten times. The CDR3: CASSRPGPGRETQYF. CDR3 nucleotide sequence: TGTGCCAGCAGCCGTCCCGGGCCCGGGAGAGAGACCCAGTACTTC. The chain carries TRBV12-3 or TRBV12-4 and TRBJ2-5, with D maybe TRBD2 (6 bases). The germline V and J ends were trimmed by 6 bases and 4 bases, with 18 bases remaining between them. The length of the CDR3 is 15 residues.

This clonotype was detected many times. The chain recombines TRBV6-1 with TRBJ1-5; D is perhaps TRBD1 (6 bases). Looked up from germline, CDR1 is MNHNS and CDR2 is SASEGT. With 8 bases removed from V and 6 bases from J, the gap between germline ends came to 14 bases. This CDR3 region has 13 residues. CDR3 amino acids: CASRQDDPQPQHF. The CDR3 DNA follows: TGTGCCAGCCGACAGGATGACCCTCAGCCCCAGCATTTT.